A selection of T cell receptor beta chains follows, all from one sample in a study of cytomegalovirus exposure and HLA in healthy donors. Assay: immunoSEQ multiplex PCR; the TCRdb copy retains only in-frame clones and omits some. The table lists more than 100,000 clones, approximately 78% of them singletons, with around 8.1% in the top ten. The sample taken for sequencing was PBMCs. These receptors were taken from a woman aged 45-59 years in good health and CMV-seropositive. Both conserved end residues are part of each CDR3. A D gene is named only where the DNA matches it firmly. Not all rows give a size; the values are once, few, many and, for expanded clones, a class.

CDR3nt | CDR3aa | j_gene | v_gene | abundance | d_gene
TGTGCCAGCAGCCTGATCCCAGGGGAGCAGTACTTC | CASSLIPGEQYF | TRBJ2-7 | TRBV14 | - | -
TGTGCCAGCAGCCTCCCGGGCTTAGCGGGAGCCTCCGGGGCCAACGTCCTGACTTTC | CASSLPGLAGASGANVLTF | TRBJ2-6 | TRBV7-2 | - | TRBD2
TGCGCCAGTGGAGAAGGACGGGGGGCCAAAAACATTCAGTACTTC | CASGEGRGAKNIQYF | TRBJ2-4 | TRBV5-1 | few | -
TGCGCCAGCAGCTTGGAAAGGACAGGGGACTATGGCTACACCTTC | CASSLERTGDYGYTF | TRBJ1-2 | TRBV5-1 | - | TRBD1
TGCGCCAGCAGCTCCGAGCGGGAACTCAACGAGCAGTACTTC | CASSSERELNEQYF | TRBJ2-7 | TRBV5-1 | - | TRBD2
TGCGCCAGCAGCTTGACTAGCGGGGGAGTAGAGACCCAGTACTTC | CASSLTSGGVETQYF | TRBJ2-5 | TRBV4-1 | - | TRBD2
TGTGCCAGCAGTCGAGGGACTAGCGGGGGCCGGGAGGAGACCCAGTACTTC | CASSRGTSGGREETQYF | TRBJ2-5 | TRBV2 | - | TRBD2
TGTGCCAGCAGTGGGGATACAGGGCCTCGTCAGCCCCAGCATTTT | CASSGDTGPRQPQHF | TRBJ1-5 | TRBV6-1 | once | -
TGCGCCAGCAGCTCTAGCGGGATGAGTGTCCCCAACAATGAGCAGTTCTTC | CASSSSGMSVPNNEQFF | TRBJ2-1 | TRBV4-1 | - | TRBD2
TGTGCCAGCTCACCACTTGAGGGCCCCTCCGGCTACACCTTC | CASSPLEGPSGYTF | TRBJ1-2 | TRBV18 | - | -
TGTGCCACCAGCAGAGACGGGAATGAGCAGTTCTTC | CATSRDGNEQFF | TRBJ2-1 | TRBV15 | few | -
TGTGCCACCAGCAGAGACCAGTTAGTAGGGGATCAAAGTTCTGGGGCCAACGTCCTGACTTTC | CATSRDQLVGDQSSGANVLTF | TRBJ2-6 | TRBV15 | once | -
TGTGCCAGCACCAGCAGGGGCACCTACGAGCAGTACTTC | CASTSRGTYEQYF | TRBJ2-7 | TRBV27 | - | -
TGTGCCAGCAGTGAAGGGACAGGGGGCGCGAAGGACACCGGGGAGCTGTTTTTT | CASSEGTGGAKDTGELFF | TRBJ2-2 | TRBV6-1 | - | TRBD1
TGTGCCAGCAGCTTAGGGAGGTCTTGGGCTACCTATGGCTACACCTTC | CASSLGRSWATYGYTF | TRBJ1-2 | TRBV7-9 | - | -
TGTGCCAGCAGCCAACAGACAGGGGACTCCTATAATTCACCCCTCCACTTT | CASSQQTGDSYNSPLHF | TRBJ1-6 | TRBV4-2 | - | TRBD1
TGTGCCAGCCCTAAGGGGGCGGGGGGAGAGAACACTGAAGCTTTCTTT | CASPKGAGGENTEAFF | TRBJ1-1 | TRBV6-6 | - | TRBD1
TGCGCCAGCAGCCAAGTCGGAACGCGGAACATTCAGTACTTC | CASSQVGTRNIQYF | TRBJ2-4 | TRBV4-3 | - | -
TGTGCCAGCTCACCAACGCGCCCGGGAGGGGTTGAAAAACTGTTTTTT | CASSPTRPGGVEKLFF | TRBJ1-4 | TRBV18 | - | -
TGCGCCAGCAGCCGTCAGAGCGGGGACTCTCCCTACAATGAGCAGTTCTTC | CASSRQSGDSPYNEQFF | TRBJ2-1 | TRBV5-1 | - | TRBD2
TGTGCCAGCAGTTTGGGGCAGGGGGCACCCGGGGAGCTGTTTTTT | CASSLGQGAPGELFF | TRBJ2-2 | TRBV27 | - | TRBD1
TGTGCCAGCAGTTTGCCGGGGTTGGGTGCTTTCTTT | CASSLPGLGAFF | TRBJ1-1 | TRBV28 | - | -
TGTGCCAGCAGCTCCACCGGGACAGGGGAAAACAGTCAGTACTTC | CASSSTGTGENSQYF | TRBJ2-4 | TRBV7-3 | - | TRBD1
TGTGCCAGCTCGCGGACAGGCTTACCTAACTATGGCTACACCTTC | CASSRTGLPNYGYTF | TRBJ1-2 | TRBV2 | - | TRBD1
TGTGCCAGCAGCCCGAGACAGGGGGATAATGAAAAACTGTTTTTT | CASSPRQGDNEKLFF | TRBJ1-4 | TRBV7-9 | - | TRBD1
TGCAGCGCTACTTCTAGTACACGGTTCTTC | CSATSSTRFF | TRBJ2-1 | TRBV29-1 | - | -
TGTGCCAGCAGTTTTGCGACCGGGAGTTATGGCTACACCTTC | CASSFATGSYGYTF | TRBJ1-2 | TRBV6-6 | - | -
TGTGCCAGCAGTTCCCCAAATAACATTCAGTACTTC | CASSSPNNIQYF | TRBJ2-4 | TRBV28 | few | -
TGTGCCAGCAGCTCCCGGACAGGGGAAGAAGCTTTCTTT | CASSSRTGEEAFF | TRBJ1-1 | TRBV7-8 | - | TRBD1
TGCGCCAGCAGCCCGGATCCGGGACAGCTCAATGAGCAGTTCTTC | CASSPDPGQLNEQFF | TRBJ2-1 | TRBV4-1 | many | TRBD1
TGTGCCAGCAGTTTAGGCTGGTACAATTCACCCCTCCACTTT | CASSLGWYNSPLHF | TRBJ1-6 | TRBV27 | - | -
TGCGCCAGCAGCCAGGGACAGGGGGCGAGAACCTACACCTTC | CASSQGQGARTYTF | TRBJ1-2 | TRBV4-3 | - | TRBD1
TGTGCCAGCAGCTTGACAGGGGTCCACACTGAAGCTTTCTTT | CASSLTGVHTEAFF | TRBJ1-1 | TRBV7-8 | - | TRBD1
TGTGCCAGCTCCCTCGCCGGACAGGGGAAAACTTTCTCTGGGGCCAACGTCCTGACTTTC | CASSLAGQGKTFSGANVLTF | TRBJ2-6 | TRBV18 | - | TRBD1
TGTGCCAGCAGCTTAGAAGGGGGTACTGAAGCTTTCTTT | CASSLEGGTEAFF | TRBJ1-1 | TRBV11-1 | - | -
TGCAGCGTTGCGACAGAGCCAACTAATGAAAAACTGTTTTTT | CSVATEPTNEKLFF | TRBJ1-4 | TRBV29-1 | - | -
TGTGCCAGCTCACCTCTGAGGGACAGAGACACTGAAGCTTTCTTT | CASSPLRDRDTEAFF | TRBJ1-1 | TRBV18 | - | TRBD1
TGTGCCATCGGCGGAGACAGGGCGACCTACGAGCAGTACTTC | CAIGGDRATYEQYF | TRBJ2-7 | TRBV10-3 | - | TRBD1
TGTGCCAGCAGCTTAGTTGATGGAGGCAATCAGCCCCAGCATTTT | CASSLVDGGNQPQHF | TRBJ1-5 | TRBV7-2 | - | -
TGTGCCAGCAGCCTTGAGGGTCTAGCGGGCAGCGAGCAGTTCTTC | CASSLEGLAGSEQFF | TRBJ2-1 | TRBV4-2 | - | TRBD2
TGCGCCAGCAGTTATGGGACTAGCGGCTACAATGAGCAGTTCTTC | CASSYGTSGYNEQFF | TRBJ2-1 | TRBV4-1 | - | TRBD2
TGTGCCAGCAGCTTCTTGGGACTAGCGTGGGGTATACGGAATGAGCAGTTCTTC | CASSFLGLAWGIRNEQFF | TRBJ2-1 | TRBV7-8 | - | TRBD2
TGTGCCAGCAGTGACCTCCGGGGGGGGGCGGGGGAAAAACTGTTTTTT | CASSDLRGGAGEKLFF | TRBJ1-4 | TRBV6-1 | - | -
TGTGCCAGCAGAGAAATGACAGACTATCAGCCCCAGCATTTT | CASREMTDYQPQHF | TRBJ1-5 | TRBV6-1 | - | -
TGCGCCAGCAGGGGAACAGGGTCCCACAAGGAGACCCAGTACTTC | CASRGTGSHKETQYF | TRBJ2-5 | TRBV10-2 | once | -
TGTGCTAGCAGCTTAGCGGCTAGCGGGGGTTACGAGCAGTACTTC | CASSLAASGGYEQYF | TRBJ2-7 | TRBV7-7 | few | TRBD2
TGTGCCATCAGTGAGTCGACAGGGGGCGCATCTGATACGCAGTATTTT | CAISESTGGASDTQYF | TRBJ2-3 | TRBV10-3 | - | TRBD1
TGTGCCAGCAGCTCTTCGCGAATTTCCTACGAGCAGTACTTC | CASSSSRISYEQYF | TRBJ2-7 | TRBV7-9 | - | -
TGTGCCAGCAGCTTTACCTCCGGGATCACTGAAGCTTTCTTT | CASSFTSGITEAFF | TRBJ1-1 | TRBV7-9 | - | -
TGCGCCAGCAGCCAAGATGGGGGGGTCGGTTACTCTGGAAACACCATATATTTT | CASSQDGGVGYSGNTIYF | TRBJ1-3 | TRBV4-3 | - | -
TGTGCCACCAGCAAAAGACTAGCGGATCAAGAGACCCAGTACTTC | CATSKRLADQETQYF | TRBJ2-5 | TRBV15 | - | TRBD2
TGTGCCAGCAGCTTCCGGACGGGAAACTATGGCTACACCTTC | CASSFRTGNYGYTF | TRBJ1-2 | TRBV7-9 | - | -
TGTGCCAGCAGCTTAGACGGACACTCGAACACTGAAGCTTTCTTT | CASSLDGHSNTEAFF | TRBJ1-1 | TRBV7-6 | - | -
TGTGCCAGCAGCTTAGGCCCAGCGGGAGGCACTATCTACAATGAGCAGTTCTTC | CASSLGPAGGTIYNEQFF | TRBJ2-1 | TRBV13 | - | TRBD2
TGTGCCAGCAGCGTAGGGTCATGGACATCCCTCTATGGCTACACCTTC | CASSVGSWTSLYGYTF | TRBJ1-2 | TRBV9 | - | -
TGTGCCAGCTCACCAGGAGAAAACTATGGCTACACCTTC | CASSPGENYGYTF | TRBJ1-2 | TRBV18 | - | -
TGCAGTGCTAGTTATTACACTGAAGCTTTCTTT | CSASYYTEAFF | TRBJ1-1 | TRBV20-1 | - | -
TGTGCCAGCAGCAGAGCCGCGGGGCAGGGGGACTATGGCTACACCTTC | CASSRAAGQGDYGYTF | TRBJ1-2 | TRBV28 | - | TRBD1
TGCGCCAGCAGAGGGGGAGAGACCCAGTACTTC | CASRGGETQYF | TRBJ2-5 | TRBV5-1 | - | -